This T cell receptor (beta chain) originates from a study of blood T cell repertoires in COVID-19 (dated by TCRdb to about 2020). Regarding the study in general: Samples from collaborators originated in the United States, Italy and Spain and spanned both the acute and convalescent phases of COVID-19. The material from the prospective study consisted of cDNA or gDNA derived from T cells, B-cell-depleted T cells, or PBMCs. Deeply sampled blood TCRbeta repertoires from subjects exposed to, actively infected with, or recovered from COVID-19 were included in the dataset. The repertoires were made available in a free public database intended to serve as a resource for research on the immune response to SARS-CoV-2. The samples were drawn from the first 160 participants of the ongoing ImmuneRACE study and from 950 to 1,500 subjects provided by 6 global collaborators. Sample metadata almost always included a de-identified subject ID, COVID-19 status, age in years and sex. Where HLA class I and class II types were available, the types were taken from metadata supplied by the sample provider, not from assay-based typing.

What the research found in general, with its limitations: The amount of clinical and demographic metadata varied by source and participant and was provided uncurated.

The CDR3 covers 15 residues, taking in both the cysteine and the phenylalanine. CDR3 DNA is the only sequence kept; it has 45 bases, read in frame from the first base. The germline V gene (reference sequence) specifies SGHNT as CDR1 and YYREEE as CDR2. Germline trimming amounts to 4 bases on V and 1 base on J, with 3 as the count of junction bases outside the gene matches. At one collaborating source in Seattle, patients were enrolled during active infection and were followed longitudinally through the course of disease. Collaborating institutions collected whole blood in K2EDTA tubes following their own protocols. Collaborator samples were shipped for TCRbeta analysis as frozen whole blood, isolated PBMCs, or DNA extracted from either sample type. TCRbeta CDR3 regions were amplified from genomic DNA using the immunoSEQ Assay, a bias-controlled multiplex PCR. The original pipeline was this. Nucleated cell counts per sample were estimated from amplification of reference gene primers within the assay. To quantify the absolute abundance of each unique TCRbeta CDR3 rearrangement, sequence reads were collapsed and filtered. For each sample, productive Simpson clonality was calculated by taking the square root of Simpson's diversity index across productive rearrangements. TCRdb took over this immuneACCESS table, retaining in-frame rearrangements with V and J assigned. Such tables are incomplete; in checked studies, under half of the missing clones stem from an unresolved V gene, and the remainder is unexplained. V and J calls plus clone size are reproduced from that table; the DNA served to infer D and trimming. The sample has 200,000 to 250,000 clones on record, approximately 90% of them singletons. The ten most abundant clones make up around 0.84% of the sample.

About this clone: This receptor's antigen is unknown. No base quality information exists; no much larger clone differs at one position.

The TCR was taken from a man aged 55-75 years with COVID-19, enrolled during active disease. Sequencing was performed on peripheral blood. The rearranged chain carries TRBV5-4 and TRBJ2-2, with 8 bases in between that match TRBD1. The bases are TGTGCCAGCAGCCGCGACAGGGGGAACACCGGGGAGCTGTTTTTT. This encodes CASSRDRGNTGELFF.